This TCR beta chain came from a study of a mutant IDH1 vaccine in newly diagnosed glioma. Across the study: Therapy received beforehand was radiotherapy, temozolomide, or both, with most patients given both.

Trimming left V 4 bases short and J 6 bases short, with 7 bases between. The CDR3 length is 12 residues. Germline V CDR1 and CDR2: SGHDN, FVKESK. Concerning this clone: The antigen is not known.

Time point in this sample: week 11, during vaccination. All doses held 300 ug of mutant IDH1 20-mer peptide, with topical imiquimod. Tumors from donors were new WHO grade 3 or 4 IDH1-mutant astrocytomas with ATRX loss. Produced via immunoSEQ multiplex PCR; TCRdb's table is partial and in-frame only. Of some 21,000 clones listed, about nine tenths were seen once; the top ten hold around 5.7%. The source is a woman aged 40 to 49 with glioma. Sequencing used PBMCs, obtained from a glioma patient whose treatment included an IDH1 peptide vaccine. The V gene is TRBV14, the J gene TRBJ1-5; D is unclear. DNA for the CDR3: TGTGCCAGCAGCCTAGGGCCTCAGCCCCAGCATTTT. Residues: CASSLGPQPQHF.